The rows below give T cell receptor beta chains drawn from one sample of a study of blood T cell repertoires in COVID-19. TCRdb's copy holds only in-frame clones and misses some; the assay was immunoSEQ multiplex PCR. The sample has 450,000 to 600,000 clones; about 85% are singletons. Sequencing was done on a sample of PBMCs or T cells enriched from blood (not recorded which). These receptors were obtained from a woman aged 18-35 years who had recovered from COVID-19. The CDR3 runs from the conserved cysteine through the conserved F or W. A D gene is named only where the DNA matches it firmly. Expanded clones get a size class; other rows say once, few or many, or leave the size out.

v_gene	j_gene	abundance	d_gene	len	CDR3aa	CDR3nt
TRBV7-2	TRBJ1-3	NA	NA	15	CASSSAGYSGNTIYF	TGTGCCAGCAGCTCCGCAGGGTACTCTGGAAACACCATATATTTT
TRBV2	TRBJ2-7	once	NA	15	CASIPGPRSGYEQYF	TGTGCCAGCATCCCCGGGCCTAGGAGCGGGTACGAGCAGTACTTC
TRBV2	TRBJ2-7	NA	NA	14	CASRKLTSTNEQYF	TGTGCCAGCAGAAAGCTCACTAGCACCAACGAGCAGTACTTC
TRBV6-5	TRBJ1-2	NA	NA	14	CASSYEGGDYGYTF	TGTGCCAGCAGTTACGAGGGTGGGGACTATGGCTACACCTTC
TRBV28	TRBJ2-7	NA	TRBD1	14	CASRPTGGLYEQYF	TGTGCCAGCCGCCCGACAGGGGGGTTATACGAGCAGTACTTC
TRBV30	TRBJ1-1	NA	TRBD1	14	CAWDQGAVDTEAFF	TGTGCCTGGGATCAGGGGGCGGTAGACACTGAAGCTTTCTTT
TRBV9	TRBJ1-4	NA	NA	14	CASSPLMDSVGLFF	TGTGCCAGCAGCCCTTTAATGGACAGTGTTGGACTGTTTTTT
TRBV27	TRBJ1-2	few	TRBD1	14	CASRGTGTGGGYTF	TGTGCCAGCAGGGGAACAGGGACAGGGGGCGGCTACACCTTC
TRBV2	TRBJ1-1	NA	TRBD1	14	CASSSGTANTEAFF	TGTGCCAGCAGTTCCGGGACAGCGAACACTGAAGCTTTCTTT
TRBV6-5	TRBJ2-7	NA	NA	12	CASSPSPGIQYF	TGTGCCAGCAGTCCTTCGCCGGGAATCCAGTACTTC
TRBV2	TRBJ1-2	NA	NA	16	CASSANKASSNYGYTF	TGTGCCAGCAGTGCAAATAAAGCGTCGTCTAACTATGGCTACACCTTC
TRBV20-1	TRBJ1-1	NA	TRBD1	11	CSAREDRGSHF	TGCAGTGCTAGAGAGGACAGGGGTTCTCATTTT
TRBV11-2	TRBJ2-7	NA	TRBD2	16	CASSSSSGGSSYEQYF	TGTGCCAGCAGCTCCTCTAGCGGGGGGAGCTCCTACGAGCAGTACTTC
TRBV7-9	TRBJ2-3	NA	NA	14	CASSSTQGADTQYF	TGTGCCAGCAGCTCCACGCAAGGGGCGGATACGCAGTATTTT
TRBV7-9	TRBJ1-2	NA	NA	12	CAIPAGGYGYTF	TGTGCCATTCCGGCCGGGGGCTATGGCTACACCTTC
TRBV7-9	TRBJ2-2	NA	NA	13	CASSSSVFQELFF	TGTGCCAGCAGCTCGTCGGTCTTTCAGGAGCTGTTTTTT
TRBV6-5	TRBJ1-2	NA	TRBD1	15	CASSNTDRGLGGYTF	TGTGCCAGCAGCAACACGGACAGGGGGCTTGGAGGCTACACCTTC
TRBV10-3	TRBJ2-7	once	NA	12	CAISEEDYEQYF	TGTGCCATCAGTGAGGAGGACTACGAGCAGTACTTC
TRBV14	TRBJ2-1	once	TRBD1	13	CASSGDRDDEQFF	TGTGCCAGCAGCGGGGACAGGGACGATGAGCAGTTCTTC